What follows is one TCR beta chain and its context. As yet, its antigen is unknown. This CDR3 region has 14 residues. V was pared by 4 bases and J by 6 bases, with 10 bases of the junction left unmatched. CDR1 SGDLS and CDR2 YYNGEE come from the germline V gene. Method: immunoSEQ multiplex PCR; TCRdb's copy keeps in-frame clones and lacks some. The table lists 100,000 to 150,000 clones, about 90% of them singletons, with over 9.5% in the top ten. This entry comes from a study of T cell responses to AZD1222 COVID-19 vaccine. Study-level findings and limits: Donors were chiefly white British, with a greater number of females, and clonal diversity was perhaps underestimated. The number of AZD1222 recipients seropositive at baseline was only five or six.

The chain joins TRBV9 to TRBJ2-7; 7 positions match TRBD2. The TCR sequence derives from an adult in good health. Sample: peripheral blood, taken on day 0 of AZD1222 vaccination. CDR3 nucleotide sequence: TGTGCCAGCAGCCCCCGGACTAGTTCAGGCGAGCAGTACTTC. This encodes CASSPRTSSGEQYF.